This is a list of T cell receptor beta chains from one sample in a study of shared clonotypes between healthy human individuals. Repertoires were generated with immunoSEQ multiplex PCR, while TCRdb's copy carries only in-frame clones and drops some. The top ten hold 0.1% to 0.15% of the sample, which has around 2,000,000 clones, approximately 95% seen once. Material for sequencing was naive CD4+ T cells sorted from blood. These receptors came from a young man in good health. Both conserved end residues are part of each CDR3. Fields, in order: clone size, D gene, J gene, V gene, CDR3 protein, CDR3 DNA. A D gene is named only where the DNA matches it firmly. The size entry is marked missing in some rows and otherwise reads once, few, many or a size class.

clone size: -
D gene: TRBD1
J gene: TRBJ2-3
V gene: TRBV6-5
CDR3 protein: CASSLDRTTDTQYF
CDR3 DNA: TGTGCCAGCAGCTTGGACAGGACCACAGATACGCAGTATTTT

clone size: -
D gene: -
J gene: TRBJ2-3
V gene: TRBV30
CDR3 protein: CAWSVRRGADTQYF
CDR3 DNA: TGTGCCTGGAGTGTACGAAGGGGCGCAGATACGCAGTATTTT

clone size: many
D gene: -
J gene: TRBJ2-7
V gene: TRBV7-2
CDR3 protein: CASRSEWGGPYEQYF
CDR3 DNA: TGTGCCAGCAGGTCCGAATGGGGGGGGCCCTACGAGCAGTACTTC

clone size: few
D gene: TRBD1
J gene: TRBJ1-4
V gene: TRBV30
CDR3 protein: CAWRRTGHNEKLFF
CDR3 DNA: TGTGCCTGGAGGAGGACAGGGCATAATGAAAAACTGTTTTTT

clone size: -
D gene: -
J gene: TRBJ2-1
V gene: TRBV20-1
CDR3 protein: CSVGSQGEQFF
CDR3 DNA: TGCAGTGTTGGGTCTCAAGGTGAGCAGTTCTTC

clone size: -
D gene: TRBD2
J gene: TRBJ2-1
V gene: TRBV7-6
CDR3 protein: CASSHSAGARIEQFF
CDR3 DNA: TGTGCCAGCAGCCACTCTGCGGGAGCCAGGATTGAGCAGTTCTTC

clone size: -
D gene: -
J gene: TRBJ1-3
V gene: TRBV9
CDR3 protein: CASSRTASSGNTIYF
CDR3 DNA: TGTGCCAGCAGTAGGACAGCGAGCTCTGGAAACACCATATATTTT

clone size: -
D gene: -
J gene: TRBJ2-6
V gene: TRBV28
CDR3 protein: CASHRDTGGANVLTF
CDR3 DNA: TGTGCCAGCCACAGGGATACGGGTGGGGCCAACGTCCTGACTTTC

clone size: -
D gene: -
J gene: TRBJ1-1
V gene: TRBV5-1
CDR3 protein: CASRAISRTEAFF
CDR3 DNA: TGCGCCAGCAGGGCCATCAGCCGCACTGAAGCTTTCTTT

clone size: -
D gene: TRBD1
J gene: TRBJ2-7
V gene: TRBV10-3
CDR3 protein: CATERDSYYEQYF
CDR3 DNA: TGTGCCACGGAAAGGGACAGCTACTACGAGCAGTACTTC

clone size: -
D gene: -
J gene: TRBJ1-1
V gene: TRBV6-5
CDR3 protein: CASSYEGRMNTEAFF
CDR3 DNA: TGTGCCAGCAGTTACGAGGGACGGATGAACACTGAAGCTTTCTTT

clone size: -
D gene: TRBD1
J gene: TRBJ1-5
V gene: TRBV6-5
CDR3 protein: CASTDRVGGPQHF
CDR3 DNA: TGTGCCAGCACGGACAGGGTTGGAGGGCCCCAGCATTTT